The 25 T cell receptor beta chains below all came from one sample that was sequenced in a study of T cells in Graves' hyperthyroidism and ophthalmopathy. Amplification yielded TCR beta CDR3 regions, with RNA transcripts as the source. HTBI primers drove first-round RT-PCR of the TCR CDR3. TCRdb reprocessed the multiplex PCR reads with MiXCR, giving one entry per CDR3 protein. This table has about 570,000 distinct CDR3 sequences, about 43% appearing once. Sequenced: peripheral blood or thyroid tissue (not recorded which). The receptors were gathered from an adult woman with Graves' disease, either hyperthyroidism or ophthalmopathy (not recorded which).

On this clonotype: The junction departs from the called germline gene at one end, perhaps through a read error. The CDR3 sequence: CASSWGGRGVGYTF. The CDR3 DNA reads as TGTGCCAGCAGCTGGGGGGGAAGAGGAGTCGGCTACACCTTC. The chain combines TRBV5-1 with TRBJ1-2; D might be TRBD1 (5 bases). Germline CDR1 and CDR2: SGHRS and YFSETQ. The CDR3 runs 14 residues.

As to this clonotype: At one end the junction does not follow the germline gene, possibly because of a read error. V gene TRBV10-3 combines with J gene TRBJ2-5; D gene uncertain. CDR3 size: 15 residues. Germline V CDR1 and CDR2: ENHRY, SYGVKD. The CDR3 sequence: CASSYSGLTQETQYF. Here the CDR3 DNA reads TGTGCCAGCAGTTACTCCGGGTTAACTCAAGAGACCCAGTACTTC.

The V gene is TRBV14, the J gene TRBJ1-3, with TRBD1 identical over 7 bases. There are 20 residues in the CDR3. The V and J ends lost 4 bases and 3 bases, in that order; junction bases with no gene match: 21. CDR1 SGHDN and CDR2 FVKESK come from the germline V gene. The CDR3 spells CASSPKTGPDSGSVGNTIYF. The CDR3, as DNA: TGTGCCAGCAGCCCTAAGACAGGGCCCGACAGTGGATCGGTTGGAAACACCATATATTTT.

This chain connects TRBV14 to TRBJ1-4; 7 bases match TRBD1. Germline CDR1 is SGHDN and CDR2 is FVKESK. V dropped 0 bases and J dropped 3; count of bases not matched to a gene: 4. The CDR3 is made up of 16 amino acids. CDR3 residues: CASSQELGTANEKLFF. CDR3 nucleotides: TGTGCCAGCAGCCAAGAACTCGGGACAGCTAATGAAAAACTGTTTTTT.

This clonotype was seen only a few times. The chain carries TRBV9 and TRBJ1-2; D is undetermined. The CDR3 length is 12 residues. V was cut by 4 bases and J by 7 bases, with 11 bases left in between. Germline V gives CDR1 SGDLS, CDR2 YYNGEE. CDR3: CASSPGSGGYTF. The CDR3, as DNA: TGTGCCAGCAGCCCCGGAAGCGGTGGCTACACCTTC.

The rearrangement joins TRBV13 to TRBJ1-6, with 9 bases lining up with TRBD1. The CDR3 has 15 residues. The germline gives CDR1 PRHDT, CDR2 FYEKMQ (reference sequence). J lost 7 bases, V lost 5 bases, and 6 bases had no gene match. The CDR3 nucleotides read TGTGCCAGCAGCATCGCTGGGACAGGGAATTCACCCCTCCACTTT. Translated, it gives CASSIAGTGNSPLHF.

The chain recombines TRBV5-1 with TRBJ2-6; tentatively, D is TRBD1 (5 bases). The germline V and J ends were trimmed by 2 bases and 6 bases, with 6 bases remaining between them. Germline-derived CDR1 and CDR2 are SGHRS and YFSETQ. This CDR3 region has 13 residues. CDR3 in DNA: TGCGCCAGCAGCTTACAGGAGGCCAACGTCCTGACTTTC. Its protein is CASSLQEANVLTF.

Note on this clonotype: The junction shows a germline mismatch at one end, possibly a read error. The chain uses TRBV7-8 and TRBJ1-5, with D perhaps TRBD1 (6 bases). Germline V lookup: CDR1 SGHVS, CDR2 FQNEAQ. The CDR3 totals 13 residues. CDR3 bases: TGCGCCAGCAGCTTACTGACAGGCAAGCCCCAGCATTTT. This translates into CASSLLTGKPQHF. The variable domain in full, completed from reference TRBV7-8 and TRBJ1-5, reads GAGVSQSPRYKVAKRGQDVALRCDPISGHVSLFWYQQALGQGPEFLTYFQNEAQLDKSGLPSDRFFAERPEGSVSTLKIQRTQQEDSAVYLCASSLLTGKPQHFGDGTRLSIL.

The rearrangement joins TRBV25-1 to TRBJ2-7, with TRBD1 identical over 8 bases. This CDR3 has 13 residues. Germline lookup yields CDR1 MGHDK and CDR2 SYGVNS. The junction had 8 bases not matched to a gene; V was cut back by 7 bases and J by 6 bases. CDR3 sequence: CASKRQGPAEQYF. Written as DNA, the CDR3 is TGTGCCAGCAAACGACAGGGGCCGGCCGAGCAGTACTTC.

The chain is built from TRBV5-1 and TRBJ1-4; 8 nucleotides match TRBD1. Losses at the gene ends were 1 base for V and 8 bases for J; bases not matched to a gene: 7. The V gene's germline CDR1 is SGHRS and CDR2 YFSETQ. The CDR3 is 15 amino acids. CDR3 DNA: TGCGCCAGCAGCTTGCAAGGACAGGGTATGGAAAAACTGTTTTTT. Protein sequence: CASSLQGQGMEKLFF.

The sample holds a few counts of this clonotype. V is TRBV2 and J is TRBJ2-1; D gene uncertain. Germline V gene data show CDR1 as SNHLY and CDR2 as FYNNEI. The CDR3 runs 10 residues. Trimming left V 6 bases short and J 10 bases short, with 7 bases between. CDR3 coding DNA: TGTGCCAGCAGGGGAAACGAGCAGTTCTTC. As protein: CASRGNEQFF.

The chain joins TRBV7-9 to TRBJ2-5; TRBD1 matches at 11 bases. CDR3 length equals 15 residues. The V gene end was trimmed by 5 bases and the J gene end by 5 bases; junction bases not matched to a gene: 7. Germline assignment: CDR1 SEHNR and CDR2 FQNEAQ (reference sequence). CDR3 residues: CASSNRDRGSETQYF. In DNA form, the CDR3 reads TGTGCCAGCAGCAATCGGGACAGGGGGTCGGAGACCCAGTACTTC.

The count of this clonotype is one. The chain joins TRBV25-1 to TRBJ2-3, with 8 bases identical to TRBD1. The ends lost 6 bases at V and 4 bases at J; junction bases unmatched: 9. The CDR3 runs to 15 residues. The germline V gene encodes CDR1 MGHDK and CDR2 SYGVNS. This chain's CDR3 is CASSLTGVDADTQYF. In DNA, the CDR3 is TGTGCCAGCAGCTTGACAGGGGTGGATGCAGATACGCAGTATTTT. The complete variable domain, with remaining parts taken from reference TRBV25-1 and TRBJ2-3, reads EADIYQTPRYLVIGTGKKITLECSQTMGHDKMYWYQQDPGMELHLIHYSYGVNSTEKGDLSSESTVSRIRTEHFPLTLESARPSHTSQYLCASSLTGVDADTQYFGPGTRLTVL.

This clonotype was detected many times. V is TRBV7-8 and J is TRBJ2-2, with D perhaps matching TRBD2 (6 bases). The CDR3 is 16 amino acids. Deletions cut 5 bases from V and 0 bases from J, with 13 bases between. In germline, CDR1 is SGHVS, CDR2 FQNEAQ. CDR3 nucleotide sequence: TGTGCCAGCAGCCGAACGGAGGGCTCGAACACCGGGGAGCTGTTTTTT. Protein sequence: CASSRTEGSNTGELFF. Complete variable domain (other parts from reference TRBV7-8 and TRBJ2-2): GAGVSQSPRYKVAKRGQDVALRCDPISGHVSLFWYQQALGQGPEFLTYFQNEAQLDKSGLPSDRFFAERPEGSVSTLKIQRTQQEDSAVYLCASSRTEGSNTGELFFGEGSRLTVL.

As to this clonotype: This could be a read error, since a much larger clone is one nucleotide away. The chain joins TRBV7-8 to TRBJ2-6; the match to TRBD2 covers 13 bases. Looked up from germline, CDR1 is SGHVS and CDR2 is FQNEAQ. CDR3 length: 17 residues. CDR3 residues: CASSYGLAGAGVNVLTF. DNA of the CDR3: TGTGCCAGCAGCTACGGACTAGCGGGAGCTGGGGTCAACGTCCTGACTTTC.

In this sample, this clonotype turned up many times. The J gene is TRBJ1-1, the V gene TRBV2; D remains ambiguous. CDR1 SNHLY and CDR2 FYNNEI come from the germline V gene. The CDR3 covers 11 residues. Trimming left V 4 bases short and J 8 bases short, with 8 bases between. CDR3 in amino acids: CASSVLEEAFF. CDR3 DNA sequence: TGTGCCAGCAGTGTACTTGAGGAAGCTTTCTTT.

This clonotype was seen ten or more times. V is TRBV19 and J is TRBJ2-7; TRBD1 matches 9 bases. The CDR3 spans 15 residues. Unmatched junction bases numbered 10, after V lost 5 bases and J lost 5 bases. Germline values: CDR1 LNHDA, CDR2 SQIVND (reference sequence). The CDR3 nucleotides are TGTGCCAGTAGTCTCCCGGGACAGGGCTTGGACGAGCAGTACTTC. It encodes CASSLPGQGLDEQYF.

At least ten counts were recorded for this clonotype. CDR3 region: CASSPAPWYEQYF. The DNA for the CDR3 is TGTGCCAGCAGCCCAGCCCCGTGGTACGAGCAGTACTTC. V is TRBV9 and J is TRBJ2-7; unclear D gene. Germline lookup yields CDR1 SGDLS and CDR2 YYNGEE. The germline V and J ends were trimmed by 4 bases and 4 bases, with 12 bases remaining between them. This CDR3 contains 13 residues. The full variable domain, rest sourced from reference TRBV9 and TRBJ2-7, is DSGVTQTPKHLITATGQRVTLRCSPRSGDLSVYWYQQSLDQGLQFLIQYYNGEERAKGNILERFSAQQFPDLHSELNLSSLELGDSALYFCASSPAPWYEQYFGPGTRLTVT.

The CDR3 spells CASSSGRSMNTEAFF. As DNA, the CDR3 is TGCGCCAGCAGCTCGGGACGGAGCATGAACACTGAAGCTTTCTTT. This chain connects TRBV5-1 to TRBJ1-1; TRBD1 might be the D (5 bases). The CDR3 has 15 amino acids. CDR1 is SGHRS and CDR2 is YFSETQ in the germline V gene. V was shortened by 3 bases and J by 0 bases, with 12 bases between the two germline ends.

In its sample, this clonotype was seen many times. V usage is TRBV7-8 and J usage is TRBJ2-7; no definite D call. This CDR3 has 14 residues. Germline V gene data show CDR1 as SGHVS and CDR2 as FQNEAQ. Trimming shortened V by 5 bases and J by 2 bases, and 13 bases separated the two germline ends. In nucleotides, the CDR3 is TGTGCCAGCAGCCCAGGCCGGGTAGCCTACGAGCAGTACTTC. It specifies CASSPGRVAYEQYF.

This clonotype was counted ten times or more. The CDR3 is CASSHTLDRRDGYTF. The CDR3 DNA reads as TGCGCCAGCAGCCATACCTTGGACAGGAGGGATGGCTACACCTTC. V gene TRBV5-1 combines with J gene TRBJ1-2, with 7 positions matching TRBD1. Germline V gives CDR1 SGHRS, CDR2 YFSETQ. Unmatched junction bases numbered 12, after V lost 4 bases and J lost 6 bases. The CDR3 totals 15 residues.

This clonotype was seen many times. V is TRBV9 and J is TRBJ2-7; D is possibly TRBD2 (7 bases). The CDR3 covers 17 residues. Between the trimmed V and J ends, which lost 2 bases and 2 bases, there was a span of 20 bases. Germline V gene sequence: CDR1 SGDLS, CDR2 YYNGEE. This CDR3 is CASSVGLEGEKTYEQYF. CDR3 DNA sequence: TGTGCCAGCAGCGTCGGACTAGAGGGGGAGAAAACCTACGAGCAGTACTTC.

This clonotype was counted many times. The V and J genes are TRBV2 and TRBJ1-5, with unresolved D. V was trimmed by 0 bases and J by 4 bases, leaving 10 bases between them. The CDR3 consists of 15 residues. The V gene's germline CDR1 is SNHLY and CDR2 FYNNEI. The CDR3 nucleotides read TGTGCCAGCAGTGAAGCCGGGGTTCAAAATCAGCCCCAGCATTTT. Protein sequence: CASSEAGVQNQPQHF.

This clonotype was seen repeatedly, ten times or more. The chain joins TRBV5-5 to TRBJ2-5, with a possible D match to TRBD2 (7 bases). CDR1 SGHKS and CDR2 YYEKEE come from the germline V gene (reference sequence). The CDR3 length is 14 residues. The ends were cut back, 6 bases at V and 5 bases at J, with 17 bases in the middle. CDR3 sequence: CASIDQRGGETQYF. The CDR3 nucleotides are TGTGCCAGCATTGACCAGAGGGGGGGCGAGACCCAGTACTTC.

J is TRBJ2-7 and V is TRBV7-2; possible D gene TRBD1, 5 bases. The germline gives CDR1 SGHTA, CDR2 FQGNSA. Trimming took 0 bases from V and 2 from J, leaving 11 bases between them. The CDR3 has 15 amino acids. Written as DNA, the CDR3 is TGTGCCAGCAGCTTAGCTATAGGGGCGGCCTACGAGCAGTACTTC. Translating it yields CASSLAIGAAYEQYF.